This T cell receptor beta chain was sequenced for a study of a mutant IDH1 vaccine in newly diagnosed glioma. Overall study context: Vaccination followed radiotherapy alone by 4-6 weeks, or accompanied temozolomide cycles. Former treatment meant radiotherapy, temozolomide, or both; the majority had gotten both.

Time point noted: week 47, end of study. The study gave 300 ug of mutant IDH1 20-mer peptide per vaccine dose, with topical imiquimod. Donor tumors were new WHO grade 3 or 4 IDH1-mutant, ATRX-lost astrocytomas. Study-level points and caveats: The authors found pseudoprogression apparently unrelated to changes in top peripheral T cell clonotypes.

The V end was cut by 10 bases, the J end by 2 bases, with 15 bases between. This CDR3 spans 14 amino acids. Germline values: CDR1 MNHNS, CDR2 SASEGT. Profiled with immunoSEQ multiplex PCR; TCRdb holds only in-frame clones, not every one. Of almost 95,000 clones listed, roughly 86% were seen once; the top ten hold approximately 0.8%. This clone has just one count. What it binds is not known. This sequence joins TRBV6-1 and TRBJ1-5, with D hard to call. The input for sequencing was PBMCs, taken from a glioma patient whose treatment included an IDH1 peptide vaccine. The sequence came from a woman aged 45-65 years with glioma. The DNA for the CDR3 is TGTGCCACCCAGTGGTCGGCAGGCAATCAGCCCCAGCATTTT. Translated: CATQWSAGNQPQHF.